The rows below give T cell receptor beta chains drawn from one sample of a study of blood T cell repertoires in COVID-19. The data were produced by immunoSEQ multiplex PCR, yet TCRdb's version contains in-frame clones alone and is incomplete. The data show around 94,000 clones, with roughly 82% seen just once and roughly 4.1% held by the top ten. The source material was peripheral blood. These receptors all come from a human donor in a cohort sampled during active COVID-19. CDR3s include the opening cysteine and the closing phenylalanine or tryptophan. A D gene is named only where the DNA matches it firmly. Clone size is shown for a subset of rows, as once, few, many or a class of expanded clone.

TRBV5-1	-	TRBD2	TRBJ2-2	TGCGCCAGCCTTGGACTAGTCGGAACCGGGGAGCTGTTTTTT	CASLGLVGTGELFF
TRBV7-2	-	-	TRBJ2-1	TGTGCCAGCAGCGCAACAAAGACAGAGTTCCCGATCCATGAGCAGTTCTTC	CASSATKTEFPIHEQFF
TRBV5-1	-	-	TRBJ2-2	TGCGCCAGCAGCTTCAGGGTTTCAAGGTACACCGGGGAGCTGTTTTTT	CASSFRVSRYTGELFF
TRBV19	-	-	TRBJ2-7	TGTGCCAGTAGTACCCGGGGCGGGGCGCGAGTCGAGCAGTACTTC	CASSTRGGARVEQYF
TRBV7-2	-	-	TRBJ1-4	TGTGCCAGCAGCCTGCTGGGGGGGCTAGGAGAAAAACTGTTTTTT	CASSLLGGLGEKLFF
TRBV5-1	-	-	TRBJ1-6	TGCGCCAGCAGCACAGGGAATTCACCCCTCCACTTT	CASSTGNSPLHF
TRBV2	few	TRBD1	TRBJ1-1	TGTGCCAGCAGGTGGGACAGACTTGAAGCTTTCTTT	CASRWDRLEAFF
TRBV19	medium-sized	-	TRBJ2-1	TGTGCCAGTAGTATAGCGGTCAGGGTTTATGAGCAGTTCTTC	CASSIAVRVYEQFF
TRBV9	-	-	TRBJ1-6	TGTGCCAGCAGCTCCCGGGGGAGCTATAATTCACCCCTCCACTTT	CASSSRGSYNSPLHF
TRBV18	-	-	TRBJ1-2	TGTGCCAGCTCACCATCTATTTTTTTCAAGGAACAGAACTATGGCTACACCTTC	CASSPSIFFKEQNYGYTF
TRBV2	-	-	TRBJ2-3	TGTGCCGGGCAACCCTACTCTAGCACAGATACGCAGTATTTT	CAGQPYSSTDTQYF
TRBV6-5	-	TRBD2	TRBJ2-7	TGTGCCAGCAGTCGCGGGACTAGCGGGGTCCACGAGCAGTACTTC	CASSRGTSGVHEQYF
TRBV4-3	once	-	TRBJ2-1	TGCGCCAGCAGCCAAGGGCGGGGCGCCGCTGATGATGAGCAGTTCTTC	CASSQGRGAADDEQFF
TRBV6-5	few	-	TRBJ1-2	TGTGCCAGCAGCTACACCCTTGGGCAGGGATATTATGGCTACACCTTC	CASSYTLGQGYYGYTF
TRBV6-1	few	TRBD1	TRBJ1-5	TGTGCCAGCAGTGAAGGGAGGGGGCCTAGTCAGCCCCAGCATTTT	CASSEGRGPSQPQHF
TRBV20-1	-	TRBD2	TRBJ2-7	TGCAGTGCTAGTGTTAGGGCTAGCGGGCGTCCCTACGAGCAGTACTTC	CSASVRASGRPYEQYF
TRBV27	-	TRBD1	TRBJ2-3	TGTGCCAGCAGTGCACGGGACAGGGGCACAGATACGCAGTATTTT	CASSARDRGTDTQYF
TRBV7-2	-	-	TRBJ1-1	TGTGCCAGCACCCGGGGGAGGGGTAACACTGAAGCTTTCTTT	CASTRGRGNTEAFF
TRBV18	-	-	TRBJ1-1	TGTGCCAGCTCACCACCATCCAGACAGAACACTGAAGCTTTCTTT	CASSPPSRQNTEAFF
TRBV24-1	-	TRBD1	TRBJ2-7	TGTGCCACCAGTGAACTTGACAGGGTGAGCTCCTACGAGCAGTACTTC	CATSELDRVSSYEQYF
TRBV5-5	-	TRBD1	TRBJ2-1	TGTGCCAGCAGCTTGGTATACTGGACAGGGGCCTACAATGAGCAGTTCTTC	CASSLVYWTGAYNEQFF
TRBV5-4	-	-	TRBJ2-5	TGTGCCAGCAGCTCGAAGGAGGCCGCCCAAGAGACCCAGTACTTC	CASSSKEAAQETQYF
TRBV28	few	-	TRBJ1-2	TGTGCCACCCAAGAGGACAGATCGTTTGGCTACACCTTC	CATQEDRSFGYTF
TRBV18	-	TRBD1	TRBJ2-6	TGTGCCAGCTCACCACAGGGGGCAAACTCTGGGGCCAACGTCCTGACTTTC	CASSPQGANSGANVLTF
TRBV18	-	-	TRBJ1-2	TGTGCCAGCTCACAAAAGGCCCCCCCGGGACACCAATTCTATGGCTACACCTTC	CASSQKAPPGHQFYGYTF
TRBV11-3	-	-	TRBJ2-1	TGTGCCAGCAGCTTCACAGGGTACAATGAGCAGTTCTTC	CASSFTGYNEQFF
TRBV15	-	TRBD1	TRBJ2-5	TGTGCCACCAGACCCAGGACAGGGGGAGAGACCCAGTACTTC	CATRPRTGGETQYF
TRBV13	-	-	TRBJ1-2	TGTGCCAGCAGCGTCCGCGGGGTCCCCTATGGCTACACCTTC	CASSVRGVPYGYTF
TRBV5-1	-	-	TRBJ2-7	TGCGCCAGCAGCTCAGGACTGGACTACGAGCAGTACTTC	CASSSGLDYEQYF
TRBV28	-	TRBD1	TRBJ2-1	TGTGCCAGCAGCCCCACCCCGGACAGGGAGCAGTTCTTC	CASSPTPDREQFF
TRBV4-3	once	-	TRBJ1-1	TGCGCCAGCAGCCAGGACAGTGGACGGGAAGCTTTCTTT	CASSQDSGREAFF
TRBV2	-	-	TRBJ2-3	TGTGCCAGCAGTGAATTGGGCATACCTCTTAGGGAGGCGGCAGATACGCAGTATTTT	CASSELGIPLREAADTQYF
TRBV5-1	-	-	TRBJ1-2	TGCGCCAGCAGCTTGCCAGGGAACTATGGCTACACCTTC	CASSLPGNYGYTF
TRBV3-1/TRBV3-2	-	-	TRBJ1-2	TGTGCCAGCAGCCAAGATTCAGTCAGGGTGGTTACCTACACCTTC	CASSQDSVRVVTYTF
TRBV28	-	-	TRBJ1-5	TGTGCCAGCAGTCGCGGTAGTAATAGCAATCAGCCCCAGCATTTT	CASSRGSNSNQPQHF
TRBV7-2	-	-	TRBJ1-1	TGTGCCAGCAGCTTAGGAGCAGGCATGAACACTGAAGCTTTCTTT	CASSLGAGMNTEAFF
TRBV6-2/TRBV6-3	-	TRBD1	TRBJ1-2	TGTGCCAGCATCCCCCATTCGCAGGGGGCGCGTATCCCAAACTATGGCTACACCTTC	CASIPHSQGARIPNYGYTF
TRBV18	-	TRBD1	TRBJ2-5	TGTGCCAGCTCAAAGACAACAGGGGAGGAGACCCAGTACTTC	CASSKTTGEETQYF
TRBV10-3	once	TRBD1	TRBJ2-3	TGTGCCATCACCCGGACAGGAGGCACAGATACGCAGTATTTT	CAITRTGGTDTQYF
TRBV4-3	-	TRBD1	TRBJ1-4	TGCGCCAGCAGCCACGGACAGGGCCGGAGTGAAAAACTGTTTTTT	CASSHGQGRSEKLFF
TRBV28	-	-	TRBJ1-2	TGTGCCAGCAGTTTGCGGCCAGACGGGATTAACTATGGCTACACCTTC	CASSLRPDGINYGYTF
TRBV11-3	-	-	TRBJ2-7	TGTGCCAGCAGCGGAGGGACAGCCCACTCCTACGAGCAGTACTTC	CASSGGTAHSYEQYF
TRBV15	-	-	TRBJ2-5	TGTGCCACCAGCAGGTCGCCAACAGGGCTAAGAGAGACCCAGTACTTC	CATSRSPTGLRETQYF
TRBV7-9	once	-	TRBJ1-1	TGTGCCAGCAGCCCCTCGGCGGGAGGGGCCACTGAAGCTTTCTTT	CASSPSAGGATEAFF
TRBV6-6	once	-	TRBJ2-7	TGTGCCAGCAGCCGGACCCGGGAGGAGCAGTACTTC	CASSRTREEQYF
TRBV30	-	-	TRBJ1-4	TGTGCCTGGAGTACAGCTATTAATGAAAAACTGTTTTTT	CAWSTAINEKLFF
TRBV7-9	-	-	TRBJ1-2	TGTGCCAGCAGCGACCAGGGCAGGGGACACTATGGCTACACCTTC	CASSDQGRGHYGYTF
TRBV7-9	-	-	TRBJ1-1	TGTGCCAGCAGCTTGCTGGGGGGGGGCACTGAAGCTTTCTTT	CASSLLGGGTEAFF
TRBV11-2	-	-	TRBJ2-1	TGTGCCAGCAGCAAGAGGCAGGGGCGATACAATGAGCAGTTCTTC	CASSKRQGRYNEQFF
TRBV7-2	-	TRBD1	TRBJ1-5	TGTGCCAGCAGCTCCCAGGGGGGCTATAGCAATCAGCCCCAGCATTTT	CASSSQGGYSNQPQHF